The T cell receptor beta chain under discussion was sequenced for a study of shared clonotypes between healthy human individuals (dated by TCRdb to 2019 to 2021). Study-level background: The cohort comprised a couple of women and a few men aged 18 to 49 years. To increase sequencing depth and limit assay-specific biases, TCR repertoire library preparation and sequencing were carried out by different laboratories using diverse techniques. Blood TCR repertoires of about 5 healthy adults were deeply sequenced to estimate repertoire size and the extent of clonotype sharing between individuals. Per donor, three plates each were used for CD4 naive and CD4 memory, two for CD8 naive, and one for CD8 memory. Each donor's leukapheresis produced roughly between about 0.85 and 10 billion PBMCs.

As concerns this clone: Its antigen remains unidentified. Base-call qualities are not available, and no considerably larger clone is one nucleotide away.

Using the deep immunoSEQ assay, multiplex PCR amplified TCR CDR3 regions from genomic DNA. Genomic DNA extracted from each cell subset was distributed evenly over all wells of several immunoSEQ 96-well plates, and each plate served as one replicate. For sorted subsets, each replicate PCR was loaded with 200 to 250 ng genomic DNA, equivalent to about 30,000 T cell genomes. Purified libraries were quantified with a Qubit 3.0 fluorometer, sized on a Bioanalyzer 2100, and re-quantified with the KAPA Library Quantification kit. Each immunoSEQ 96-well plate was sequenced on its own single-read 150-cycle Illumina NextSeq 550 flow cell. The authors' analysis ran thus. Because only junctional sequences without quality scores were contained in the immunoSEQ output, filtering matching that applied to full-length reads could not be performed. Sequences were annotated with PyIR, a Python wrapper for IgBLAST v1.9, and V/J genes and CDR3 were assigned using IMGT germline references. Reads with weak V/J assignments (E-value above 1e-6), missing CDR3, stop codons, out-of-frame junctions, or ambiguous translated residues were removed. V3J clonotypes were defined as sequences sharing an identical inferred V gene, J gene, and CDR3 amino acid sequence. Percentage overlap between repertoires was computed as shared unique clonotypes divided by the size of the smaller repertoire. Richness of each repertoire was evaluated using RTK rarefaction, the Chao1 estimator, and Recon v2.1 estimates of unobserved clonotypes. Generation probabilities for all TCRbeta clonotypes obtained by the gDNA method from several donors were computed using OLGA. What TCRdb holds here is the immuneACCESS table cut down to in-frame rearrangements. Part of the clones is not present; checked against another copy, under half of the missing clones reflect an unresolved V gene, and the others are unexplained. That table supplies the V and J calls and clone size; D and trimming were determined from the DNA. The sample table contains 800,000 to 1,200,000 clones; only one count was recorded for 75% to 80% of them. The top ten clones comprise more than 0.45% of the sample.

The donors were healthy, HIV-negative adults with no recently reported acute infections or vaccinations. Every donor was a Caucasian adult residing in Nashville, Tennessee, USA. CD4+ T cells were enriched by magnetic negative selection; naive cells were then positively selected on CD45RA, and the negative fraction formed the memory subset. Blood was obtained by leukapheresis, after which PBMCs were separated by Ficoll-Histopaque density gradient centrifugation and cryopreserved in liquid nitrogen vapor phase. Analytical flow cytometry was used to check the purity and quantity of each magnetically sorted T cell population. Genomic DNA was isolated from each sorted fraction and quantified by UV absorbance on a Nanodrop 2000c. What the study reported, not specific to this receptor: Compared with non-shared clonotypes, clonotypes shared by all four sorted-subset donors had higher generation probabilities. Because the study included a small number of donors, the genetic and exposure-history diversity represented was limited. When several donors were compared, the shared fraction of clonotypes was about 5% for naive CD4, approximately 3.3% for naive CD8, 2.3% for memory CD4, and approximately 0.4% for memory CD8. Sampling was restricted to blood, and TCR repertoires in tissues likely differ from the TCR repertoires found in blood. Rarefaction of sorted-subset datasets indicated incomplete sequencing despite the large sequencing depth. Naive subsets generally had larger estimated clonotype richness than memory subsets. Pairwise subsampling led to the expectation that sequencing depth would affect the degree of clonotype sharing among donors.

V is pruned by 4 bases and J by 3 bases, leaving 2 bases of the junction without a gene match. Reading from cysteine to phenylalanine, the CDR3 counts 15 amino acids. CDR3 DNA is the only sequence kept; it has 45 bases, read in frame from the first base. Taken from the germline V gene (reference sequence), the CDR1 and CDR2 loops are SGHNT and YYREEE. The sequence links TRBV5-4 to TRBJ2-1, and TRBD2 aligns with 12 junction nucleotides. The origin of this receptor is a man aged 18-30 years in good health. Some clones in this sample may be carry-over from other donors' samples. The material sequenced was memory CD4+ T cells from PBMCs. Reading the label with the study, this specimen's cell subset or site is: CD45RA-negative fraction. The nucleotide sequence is TGTGCCAGCAGCCCGACTAGCGGGAGCTACAATGAGCAGTTCTTC. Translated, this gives CASSPTSGSYNEQFF.